Listed below are T cell receptor beta chains from one sample, sequenced in a study of spatial heterogeneity in lung cancer. Via MiXCR, TCRdb re-called the 5' RACE reads, giving one row per CDR3 protein. The table records about 18,000 distinct CDR3 sequences, 7% of them present only once. This specimen was lung tumor tissue, taken at surgery. These receptor sequences come from a female donor with early-stage non-small cell lung cancer. Each CDR3 is given with its conserved first and last residue. Each record gives: clone size, D gene, J gene, CDR3 length, V gene, CDR3 DNA, CDR3 protein. A D gene is named only where the DNA matches it firmly. Size tells how often a clone was seen (once, few, many) or the class of an expanded clone, and some rows leave it out.

clone size: few; D gene: .; J gene: TRBJ1-4; CDR3 length: 14; V gene: TRBV6-2/TRBV6-3; CDR3 DNA: TGTGCCAGCAGTTACCGGGACGGACTTGAAAAACTGTTTTTT; CDR3 protein: CASSYRDGLEKLFF
clone size: many; D gene: .; J gene: TRBJ1-3; CDR3 length: 15; V gene: TRBV7-2; CDR3 DNA: TGTGCCAGCAGCTTAGCTGCAGGGCGAGAAAACACCATATATTTT; CDR3 protein: CASSLAAGRENTIYF
clone size: many; D gene: TRBD2; J gene: TRBJ2-3; CDR3 length: 16; V gene: TRBV5-6; CDR3 DNA: TGTGCCAGCAGCTTGACTCTAGCGGGGCGGACAGATACGCAGTATTTT; CDR3 protein: CASSLTLAGRTDTQYF
clone size: many; D gene: .; J gene: TRBJ1-2; CDR3 length: 13; V gene: TRBV28; CDR3 DNA: TGTGCCAGCAGTGTACAAAGGGGCGCTGGCTACACCTTC; CDR3 protein: CASSVQRGAGYTF
clone size: many; D gene: .; J gene: TRBJ2-1; CDR3 length: 15; V gene: TRBV18; CDR3 DNA: TGTGCCAGCTCACCAACCCCGGTGACAGACAATGAGCAGTTCTTC; CDR3 protein: CASSPTPVTDNEQFF
clone size: medium-sized; D gene: .; J gene: TRBJ1-1; CDR3 length: 15; V gene: TRBV6-2/TRBV6-3; CDR3 DNA: TGTGCCAGCAGTTACTCGGACAGACTGAACACTGAAGCTTTCTTT; CDR3 protein: CASSYSDRLNTEAFF
clone size: .; D gene: .; J gene: TRBJ2-7; CDR3 length: 16; V gene: TRBV20-1; CDR3 DNA: TGCAGTGCTAGAGCGGCCGACCCAGAGGGCTCCTACGAGCAGTACTTC; CDR3 protein: CSARAADPEGSYEQYF
clone size: few; D gene: .; J gene: TRBJ1-5; CDR3 length: 15; V gene: TRBV27; CDR3 DNA: TGTGCCAGCAGTTTCCGGTTCGGGGGCAATCAGCCCCAGCATTTT; CDR3 protein: CASSFRFGGNQPQHF
clone size: .; D gene: TRBD2; J gene: TRBJ2-3; CDR3 length: 16; V gene: TRBV7-2; CDR3 DNA: TGTGCCAGCAGCTTAGCGACCGGGACTAGCGGGGTTGCGCAGTATTTT; CDR3 protein: CASSLATGTSGVAQYF
clone size: few; D gene: .; J gene: TRBJ1-3; CDR3 length: 16; V gene: TRBV6-5; CDR3 DNA: TGTGCCAGCAGTTACTCCCAGGGAATCGGAGGAAACACCATATATTTT; CDR3 protein: CASSYSQGIGGNTIYF
clone size: many; D gene: .; J gene: TRBJ2-7; CDR3 length: 14; V gene: TRBV5-6; CDR3 DNA: TGTGCCAGCAGCCCTCGACCGGCCTCCTACGAGCAGTACTTC; CDR3 protein: CASSPRPASYEQYF
clone size: .; D gene: .; J gene: TRBJ2-5; CDR3 length: 14; V gene: TRBV27; CDR3 DNA: TGTGCCAGCAGTTGGTCCTACCCGGCCGAGACCCAGTACTTC; CDR3 protein: CASSWSYPAETQYF
clone size: few; D gene: .; J gene: TRBJ2-5; CDR3 length: 16; V gene: TRBV5-1; CDR3 DNA: TGCGCCAGCAGCCGATCAACAGGAGGAGAGACAGAGACCCAGTACTTC; CDR3 protein: CASSRSTGGETETQYF
clone size: many; D gene: TRBD2; J gene: TRBJ2-3; CDR3 length: 20; V gene: TRBV4-2; CDR3 DNA: TGTGCCAGCAGCCCCATAAAAACTAGCGGGGGGGCCGGGAGCACAGATACGCAGTATTTT; CDR3 protein: CASSPIKTSGGAGSTDTQYF
clone size: many; D gene: .; J gene: TRBJ1-1; CDR3 length: 12; V gene: TRBV6-1; CDR3 DNA: TGTGCCAGCATGTGGGCGGAAACTGAAGCTTTCTTT; CDR3 protein: CASMWAETEAFF
clone size: many; D gene: .; J gene: TRBJ2-5; CDR3 length: 16; V gene: TRBV24-1; CDR3 DNA: TGTGCCACCAGTGACCTCAGGGGCAAAATCCAAGAGACCCAGTACTTC; CDR3 protein: CATSDLRGKIQETQYF
clone size: many; D gene: .; J gene: TRBJ1-3; CDR3 length: 15; V gene: TRBV7-8; CDR3 DNA: TGTGCCAGCAGCCCCGGAACAGGCTCTGGAAACACCATATATTTT; CDR3 protein: CASSPGTGSGNTIYF
clone size: .; D gene: .; J gene: TRBJ2-7; CDR3 length: 13; V gene: TRBV19; CDR3 DNA: TGTGCCAGTAGTATAGACGGGACCTCCAGGCAGTACTTC; CDR3 protein: CASSIDGTSRQYF
clone size: .; D gene: .; J gene: TRBJ2-2; CDR3 length: 13; V gene: TRBV3-1; CDR3 DNA: TGTGCCAGCAGCCTAAGGGGAGACGGGGAGCTGTTTTTT; CDR3 protein: CASSLRGDGELFF
clone size: many; D gene: .; J gene: TRBJ1-4; CDR3 length: 14; V gene: TRBV12-3/TRBV12-4; CDR3 DNA: TGTGCCAGCAGTTTGGGGAGTACAGATGAAAAACTGTTTTTT; CDR3 protein: CASSLGSTDEKLFF
clone size: many; D gene: .; J gene: TRBJ2-4; CDR3 length: 14; V gene: TRBV29-1; CDR3 DNA: TGCAGCGCTAGGGTCTCGGCCGCCAAAAACATTCAGTACTTC; CDR3 protein: CSARVSAAKNIQYF
clone size: .; D gene: .; J gene: TRBJ1-4; CDR3 length: 15; V gene: TRBV2; CDR3 DNA: TGTGCCAGCAGTGAGATCGGGGTAACTAATGAAAAACTGTTTTTT; CDR3 protein: CASSEIGVTNEKLFF
clone size: many; D gene: TRBD1; J gene: TRBJ2-5; CDR3 length: 18; V gene: TRBV7-2; CDR3 DNA: TGTGCCAGCAGCTTGGGGACAGCCCTCTATCAATCAACAGAGACCCAGTACTTC; CDR3 protein: CASSLGTALYQSTETQYF
clone size: many; D gene: TRBD2; J gene: TRBJ2-5; CDR3 length: 15; V gene: TRBV12-3/TRBV12-4; CDR3 DNA: TGTGCCAGCAGTTTCCTGGCGGGGGGCCAAGAGACCCAGTACTTC; CDR3 protein: CASSFLAGGQETQYF
clone size: many; D gene: .; J gene: TRBJ1-5; CDR3 length: 13; V gene: TRBV6-5; CDR3 DNA: TGTGCCAGCAGTTATGACTCCGGGAAGCCCCAGCATTTT; CDR3 protein: CASSYDSGKPQHF
clone size: many; D gene: TRBD1; J gene: TRBJ2-1; CDR3 length: 15; V gene: TRBV5-6; CDR3 DNA: TGTGCCAGCAGCTTATCGGGACAGGGGGTAAATGAGCAGTTCTTC; CDR3 protein: CASSLSGQGVNEQFF
clone size: many; D gene: TRBD2; J gene: TRBJ2-1; CDR3 length: 15; V gene: TRBV5-1; CDR3 DNA: TGCGCCAGCAGCTTGGAACTAGCGGGTGGAAATGAGCAGTTCTTC; CDR3 protein: CASSLELAGGNEQFF
clone size: many; D gene: TRBD1; J gene: TRBJ2-2; CDR3 length: 15; V gene: TRBV7-3; CDR3 DNA: TGTGCCAGCAGCTCCGGGACAGGGTACACCGGGGAGCTGTTTTTT; CDR3 protein: CASSSGTGYTGELFF
clone size: many; D gene: .; J gene: TRBJ2-3; CDR3 length: 16; V gene: TRBV20-1; CDR3 DNA: TGCAGTGCTAGAGATCCGAGGAGCGGAAACACAGATACGCAGTATTTT; CDR3 protein: CSARDPRSGNTDTQYF
clone size: few; D gene: TRBD2; J gene: TRBJ2-7; CDR3 length: 13; V gene: TRBV20-1; CDR3 DNA: TGCAGTGCAATGGGACTAGGATTCTACGAGCAGTACTTC; CDR3 protein: CSAMGLGFYEQYF
clone size: many; D gene: .; J gene: TRBJ1-5; CDR3 length: 16; V gene: TRBV20-1; CDR3 DNA: TGCAGTGCTAGGGACCGGGATAGGGGTAGCAATCAGCCCCAGCATTTT; CDR3 protein: CSARDRDRGSNQPQHF
clone size: medium-sized; D gene: .; J gene: TRBJ2-2; CDR3 length: 15; V gene: TRBV5-1; CDR3 DNA: TGCGCCAGCAGCGGCGGGACCCAATGGACCGGGGAGCTGTTTTTT; CDR3 protein: CASSGGTQWTGELFF
clone size: many; D gene: .; J gene: TRBJ2-1; CDR3 length: 16; V gene: TRBV6-2/TRBV6-3; CDR3 DNA: TGTGCCAGCAGTTACGGTGGGGCGAACTCCTACAATGAGCAGTTCTTC; CDR3 protein: CASSYGGANSYNEQFF
clone size: many; D gene: .; J gene: TRBJ1-1; CDR3 length: 13; V gene: TRBV18; CDR3 DNA: TGTGCCAGCTCAGGGGACATCAACACTGAAGCTTTCTTT; CDR3 protein: CASSGDINTEAFF
clone size: many; D gene: TRBD2; J gene: TRBJ2-7; CDR3 length: 15; V gene: TRBV29-1; CDR3 DNA: TGCAGCGTTGATAGTACTAGCGGAAGCTCCTACGAGCAGTACTTC; CDR3 protein: CSVDSTSGSSYEQYF
clone size: .; D gene: TRBD1; J gene: TRBJ1-5; CDR3 length: 20; V gene: TRBV5-6; CDR3 DNA: TGTGCCAGCAGCTTGGGACGGACAGGGCCAACTCCGTATAGCAATCAGCCCCAGCATTTT; CDR3 protein: CASSLGRTGPTPYSNQPQHF
clone size: many; D gene: .; J gene: TRBJ1-5; CDR3 length: 12; V gene: TRBV6-1; CDR3 DNA: TGTGCCGCACGGCAGGGAAGACAGCCCCAGCATTTT; CDR3 protein: CAARQGRQPQHF
clone size: many; D gene: TRBD2; J gene: TRBJ2-7; CDR3 length: 16; V gene: TRBV5-4; CDR3 DNA: TGTGCCAGCAGCCCGGGGGGAGCGGGGTTCCTCTACGAGCAGTACTTC; CDR3 protein: CASSPGGAGFLYEQYF
clone size: .; D gene: .; J gene: TRBJ2-1; CDR3 length: 15; V gene: TRBV7-2; CDR3 DNA: TGTGCCAGCAGATCGGGGGGCCAGGCTTACAATGAGCAGTTCTTC; CDR3 protein: CASRSGGQAYNEQFF
clone size: few; D gene: .; J gene: TRBJ2-5; CDR3 length: 14; V gene: TRBV27; CDR3 DNA: TGTGCCAGCAACCCTTCGGGGTTGAAGGAGACCCAGTACTTC; CDR3 protein: CASNPSGLKETQYF
clone size: many; D gene: TRBD2; J gene: TRBJ2-7; CDR3 length: 14; V gene: TRBV28; CDR3 DNA: TGTGCCAGCAGCAGACTAGCGGGGGTCTACGAGCAGTACTTC; CDR3 protein: CASSRLAGVYEQYF
clone size: many; D gene: TRBD2; J gene: TRBJ2-2; CDR3 length: 14; V gene: TRBV7-3; CDR3 DNA: TGTGCCAGCACCCGGACTAGCGGGGGCGGGGAGCTGTTTTTT; CDR3 protein: CASTRTSGGGELFF
clone size: few; D gene: .; J gene: TRBJ1-2; CDR3 length: 13; V gene: TRBV7-4; CDR3 DNA: TGTGCCAGCACCCAAGGCAAGGGGGATGGCTACACCTTC; CDR3 protein: CASTQGKGDGYTF
clone size: many; D gene: TRBD1; J gene: TRBJ1-6; CDR3 length: 15; V gene: TRBV12-3/TRBV12-4; CDR3 DNA: TGTGCCAGCACTACGGGACAGCTTGGTGGCTCACCCCTCCACTTT; CDR3 protein: CASTTGQLGGSPLHF
clone size: many; D gene: .; J gene: TRBJ1-1; CDR3 length: 13; V gene: TRBV28; CDR3 DNA: TGTGCCAGCAGTTTATACAGGGCCGCTGAAGCTTTCTTT; CDR3 protein: CASSLYRAAEAFF